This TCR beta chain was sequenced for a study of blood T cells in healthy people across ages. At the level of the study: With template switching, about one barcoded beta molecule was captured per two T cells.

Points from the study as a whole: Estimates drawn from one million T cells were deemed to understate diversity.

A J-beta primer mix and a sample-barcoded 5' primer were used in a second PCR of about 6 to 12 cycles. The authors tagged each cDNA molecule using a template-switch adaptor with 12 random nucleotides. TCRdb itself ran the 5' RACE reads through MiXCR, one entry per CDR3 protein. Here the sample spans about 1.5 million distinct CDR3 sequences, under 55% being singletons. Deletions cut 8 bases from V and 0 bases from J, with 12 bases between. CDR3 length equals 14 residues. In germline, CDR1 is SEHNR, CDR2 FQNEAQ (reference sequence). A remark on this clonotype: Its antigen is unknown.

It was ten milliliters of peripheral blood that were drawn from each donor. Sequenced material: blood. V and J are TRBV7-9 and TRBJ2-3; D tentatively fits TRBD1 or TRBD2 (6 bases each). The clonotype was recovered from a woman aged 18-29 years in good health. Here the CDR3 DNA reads TGTGCCAGCTATGGGGGGACAAGCACAGATACGCAGTATTTT. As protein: CASYGGTSTDTQYF.